This T cell receptor (beta chain) was obtained from a study of immune characterization of retroperitoneal liposarcoma. V was trimmed by 5 bases and J by 6 bases, leaving 17 bases between them. Germline V gene data show CDR1 as MNHNS and CDR2 as SASEGT. This CDR3 spans 15 amino acids. TCRdb re-derived calls from the PCR reads in MiXCR, one entry per CDR3 protein. The sample has about 2,200 distinct CDR3 sequences; 45% to 50% are singletons. The sequencing sample was made of tumor tissue. The J gene is TRBJ2-1, the V gene TRBV6-1; D may correspond to TRBD1 or TRBD2 (5 bases each). The sequence came from a female donor with retroperitoneal liposarcoma. CDR3 nucleotide sequence: TGTGCCAGCAGTTACGTCGGGGCCCTTCGCAATGAGCAGTTCTTC. This sequence encodes CASSYVGALRNEQFF.